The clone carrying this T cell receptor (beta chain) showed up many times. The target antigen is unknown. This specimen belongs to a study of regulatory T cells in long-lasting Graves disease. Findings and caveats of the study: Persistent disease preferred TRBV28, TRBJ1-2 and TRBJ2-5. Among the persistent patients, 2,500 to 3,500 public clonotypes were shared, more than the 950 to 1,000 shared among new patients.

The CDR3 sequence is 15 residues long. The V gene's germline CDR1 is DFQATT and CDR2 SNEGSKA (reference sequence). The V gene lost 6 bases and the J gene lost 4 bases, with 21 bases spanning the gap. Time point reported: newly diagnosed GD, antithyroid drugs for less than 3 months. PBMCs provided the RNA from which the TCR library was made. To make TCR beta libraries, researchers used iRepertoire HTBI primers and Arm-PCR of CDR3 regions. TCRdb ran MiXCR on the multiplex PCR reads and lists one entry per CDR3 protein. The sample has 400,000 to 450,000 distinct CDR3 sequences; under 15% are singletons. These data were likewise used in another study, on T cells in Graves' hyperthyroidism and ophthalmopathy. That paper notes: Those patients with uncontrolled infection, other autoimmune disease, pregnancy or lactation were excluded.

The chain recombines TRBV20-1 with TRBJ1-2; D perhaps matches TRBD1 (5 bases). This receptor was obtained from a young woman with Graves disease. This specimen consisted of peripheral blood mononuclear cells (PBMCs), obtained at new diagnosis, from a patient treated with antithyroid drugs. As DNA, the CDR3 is TGCAGTGCACCGAGGGGCGGGCCCCGAGGCTATGGCTACACCTTC. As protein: CSAPRGGPRGYGYTF.